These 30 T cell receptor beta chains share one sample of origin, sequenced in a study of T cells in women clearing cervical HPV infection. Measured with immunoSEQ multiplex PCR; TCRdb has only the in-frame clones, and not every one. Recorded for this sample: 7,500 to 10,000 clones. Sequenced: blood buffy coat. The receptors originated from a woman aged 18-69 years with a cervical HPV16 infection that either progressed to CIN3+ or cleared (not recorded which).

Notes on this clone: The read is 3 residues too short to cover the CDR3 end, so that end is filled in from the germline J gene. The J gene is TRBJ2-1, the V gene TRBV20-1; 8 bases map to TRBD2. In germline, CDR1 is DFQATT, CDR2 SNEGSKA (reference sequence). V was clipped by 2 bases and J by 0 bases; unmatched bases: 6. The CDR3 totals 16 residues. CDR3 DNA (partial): TGCAGTGCTAGATCATCACTAGCGGACTCCTACAATGAG. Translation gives CSARSSLADSYNE. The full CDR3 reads CSARSSLADSYNEQFF.

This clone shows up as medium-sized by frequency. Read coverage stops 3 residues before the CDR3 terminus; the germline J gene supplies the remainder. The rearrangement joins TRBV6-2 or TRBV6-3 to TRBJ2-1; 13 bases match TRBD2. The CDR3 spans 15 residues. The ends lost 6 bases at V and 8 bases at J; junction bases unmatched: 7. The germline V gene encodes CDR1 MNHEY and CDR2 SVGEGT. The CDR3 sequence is CASRELAGGRYEQFF. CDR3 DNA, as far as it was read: TGTGCCAGCAGGGAACTAGCGGGGGGGCGGTATGAG.

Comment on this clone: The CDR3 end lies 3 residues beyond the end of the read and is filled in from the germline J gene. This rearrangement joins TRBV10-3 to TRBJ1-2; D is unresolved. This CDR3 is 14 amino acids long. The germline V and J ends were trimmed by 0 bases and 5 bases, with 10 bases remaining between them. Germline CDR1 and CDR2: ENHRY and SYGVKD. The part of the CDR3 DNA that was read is TGTGCCATCAGTGAGTCGTTTCAAGGGTATGGC. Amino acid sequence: CAISESFQGYG. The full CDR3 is CAISESFQGYGYTF.

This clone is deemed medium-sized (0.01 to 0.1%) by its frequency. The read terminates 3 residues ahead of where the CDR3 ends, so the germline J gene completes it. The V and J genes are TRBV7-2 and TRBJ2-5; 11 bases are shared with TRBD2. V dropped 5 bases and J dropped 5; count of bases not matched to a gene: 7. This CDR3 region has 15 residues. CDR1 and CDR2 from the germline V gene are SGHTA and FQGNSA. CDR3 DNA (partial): TGTGCCAGCAGCCCTAGCGGGGGGCCAACGGAGACC. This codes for CASSPSGGPTET. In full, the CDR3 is CASSPSGGPTETQYF.

The DNA read from the CDR3 is TGTGCCAGCAGCTTGGACAGGGTATTGGGTGGC. It is translated as CASSLDRVLGG. From start to end, the CDR3 is CASSLDRVLGGYTF. This chain uses TRBV5-4 with TRBJ1-2; weak D call: TRBD1 (6 bases). The read comes to an end 3 residues before the CDR3 does, leaving the germline J gene to fill in the end. This CDR3 region has 14 residues. The V and J ends lost 0 bases and 7 bases respectively, with 13 bases between them. CDR1 is SGHNT and CDR2 is YYREEE in the germline V gene (reference sequence).

The part of the CDR3 DNA that was read is TGTGCCAGCAGCCAGCTAGGGGCTGGGGAG. It is translated as CASSQLGAGE. The complete CDR3 sequence is CASSQLGAGELFF. The V gene is TRBV7-6, the J gene TRBJ2-2; a possible D gene is TRBD1 (5 bases). The read halts 3 residues ahead of the CDR3 end, with the missing end drawn from the germline J gene. This CDR3 has 13 amino acids. CDR1 and CDR2 (germline): SGHVS, FNYEAQ. Trimming removed 5 bases from V and 8 bases from J, with 12 bases in between.

This CDR3 reads CASSTPSSSLNTEAFF. The sequenced part of the CDR3 DNA is TGTGCCAGTAGTACCCCGTCAAGCTCCTTGAACACTGAA. This rearrangement joins TRBV19 to TRBJ1-1; no reliable D call. The read ends 3 residues early relative to the CDR3; the germline J gene fills the gap. V was trimmed by 4 bases and J by 0 bases, leaving 15 bases between them. In germline, CDR1 is LNHDA, CDR2 SQIVND (reference sequence). The CDR3 spans 16 residues.

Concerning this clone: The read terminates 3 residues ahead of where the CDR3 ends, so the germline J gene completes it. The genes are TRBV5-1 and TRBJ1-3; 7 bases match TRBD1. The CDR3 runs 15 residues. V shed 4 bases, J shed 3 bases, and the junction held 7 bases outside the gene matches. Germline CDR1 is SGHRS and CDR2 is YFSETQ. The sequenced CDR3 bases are TGCGCCAGCAGCCTACAGACAGGGATTGGAAACACC. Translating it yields CASSLQTGIGNT. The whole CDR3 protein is CASSLQTGIGNTIYF.

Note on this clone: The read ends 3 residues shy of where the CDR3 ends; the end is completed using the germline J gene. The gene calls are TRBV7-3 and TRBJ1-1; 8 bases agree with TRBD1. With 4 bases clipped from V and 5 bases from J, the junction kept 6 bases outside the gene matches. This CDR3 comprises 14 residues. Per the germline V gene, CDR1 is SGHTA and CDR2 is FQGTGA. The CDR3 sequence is CASSYDRGGTEAFF. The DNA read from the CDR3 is TGTGCCAGCAGCTACGACAGGGGCGGTACTGAA.

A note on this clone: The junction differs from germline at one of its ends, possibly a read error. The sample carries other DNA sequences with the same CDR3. CDR3 in amino acids: CASGTGRGNTIYF. Incomplete CDR3 DNA: TGTGCCAGTGGGACAGGGCGAGGAAACACG. V and J are TRBV19 and TRBJ1-3, with 9 bases identical to TRBD1. Read data end 3 residues before the CDR3 end; the end is taken from the germline J gene. This CDR3 has 13 residues. Per germline, CDR1 LNHDA and CDR2 SQIVND (reference sequence).

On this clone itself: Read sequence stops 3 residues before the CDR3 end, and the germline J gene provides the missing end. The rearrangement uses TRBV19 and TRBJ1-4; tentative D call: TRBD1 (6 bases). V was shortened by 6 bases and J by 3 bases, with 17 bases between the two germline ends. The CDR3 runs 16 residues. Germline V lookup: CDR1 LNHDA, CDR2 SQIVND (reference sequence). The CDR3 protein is CASRHITGRANEKLFF. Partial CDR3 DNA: TGTGCCAGTAGACACATTACAGGGCGCGCTAATGAAAAA.

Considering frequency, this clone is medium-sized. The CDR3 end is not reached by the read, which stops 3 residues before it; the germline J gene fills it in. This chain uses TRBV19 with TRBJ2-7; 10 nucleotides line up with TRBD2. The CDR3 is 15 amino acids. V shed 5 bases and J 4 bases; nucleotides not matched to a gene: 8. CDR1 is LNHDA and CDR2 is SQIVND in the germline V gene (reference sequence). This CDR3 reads CASSSGLAATYEQYF. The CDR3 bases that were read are TGTGCCAGTAGTTCAGGACTAGCGGCTACTTACGAG.

The sequenced CDR3 bases are TGTGCCAGTAGTAGGGGCGCAGGGAGATCAGATACC. Protein: CASSRGAGRSDT. The whole CDR3 sequence reads CASSRGAGRSDTYTF. This chain links TRBV19 with TRBJ1-2, with a tentative D call TRBD1 (5 bases). Read data end 3 residues before the CDR3 end; the end is taken from the germline J gene. Germline CDR1 reads LNHDA; CDR2 reads SQIVND (reference sequence). The CDR3 covers 15 residues.

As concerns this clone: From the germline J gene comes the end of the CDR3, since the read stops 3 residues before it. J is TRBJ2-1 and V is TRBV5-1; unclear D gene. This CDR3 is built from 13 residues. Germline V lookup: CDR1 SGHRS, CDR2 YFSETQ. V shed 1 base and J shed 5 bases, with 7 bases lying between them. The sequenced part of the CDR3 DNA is TGCGCCAGCAGCTTGCCAGTTAACAATGAG. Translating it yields CASSLPVNNE. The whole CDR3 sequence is CASSLPVNNEQFF.

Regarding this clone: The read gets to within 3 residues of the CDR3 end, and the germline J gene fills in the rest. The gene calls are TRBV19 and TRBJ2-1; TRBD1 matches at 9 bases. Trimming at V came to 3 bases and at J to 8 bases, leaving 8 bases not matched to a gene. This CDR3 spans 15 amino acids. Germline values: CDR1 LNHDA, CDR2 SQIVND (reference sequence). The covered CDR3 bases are TGTGCCAGTAGTATCGGGACAGGGAGAATGGATGAG. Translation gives CASSIGTGRMDE. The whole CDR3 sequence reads CASSIGTGRMDEQFF.

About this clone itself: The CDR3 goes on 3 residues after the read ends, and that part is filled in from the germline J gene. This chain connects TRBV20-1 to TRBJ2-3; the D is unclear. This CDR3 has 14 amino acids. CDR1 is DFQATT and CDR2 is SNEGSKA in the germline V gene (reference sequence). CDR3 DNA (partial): TGCAGTGCACCCCTCCCCGGGTTGAGGAAGACG. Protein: CSAPLPGLRKT. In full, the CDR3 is CSAPLPGLRKTQYF.

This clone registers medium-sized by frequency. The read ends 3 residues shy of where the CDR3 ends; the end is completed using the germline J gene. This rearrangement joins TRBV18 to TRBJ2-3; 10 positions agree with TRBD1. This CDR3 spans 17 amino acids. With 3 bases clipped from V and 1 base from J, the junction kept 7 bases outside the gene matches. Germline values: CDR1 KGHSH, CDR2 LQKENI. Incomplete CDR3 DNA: TGTGCCAGCTCACCTAGACAGGGGGCGATCGGCACAGATACG. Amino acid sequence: CASSPRQGAIGTDT. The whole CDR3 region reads CASSPRQGAIGTDTQYF.

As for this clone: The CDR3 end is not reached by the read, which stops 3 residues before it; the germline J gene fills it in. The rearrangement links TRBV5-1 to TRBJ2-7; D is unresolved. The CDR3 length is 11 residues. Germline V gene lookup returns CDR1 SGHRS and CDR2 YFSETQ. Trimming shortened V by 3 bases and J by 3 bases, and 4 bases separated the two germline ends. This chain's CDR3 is CASSSLYEQYF. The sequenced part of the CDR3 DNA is TGCGCCAGCAGCTCCCTCTACGAG. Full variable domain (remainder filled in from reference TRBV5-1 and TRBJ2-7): KAGVTQTPRYLIKTRGQQVTLSCSPISGHRSVSWYQQTPGQGLQFLFEYFSETQRNKGNFPGRFSGRQFSNSRSEMNVSTLELGDSALYLCASSSLYEQYFGPGTRLTVT.

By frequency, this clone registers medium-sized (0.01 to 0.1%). The CDR3 DNA, read in part, is TGTGCCAGTATTCTACAGGGCAGCACAGATACG. Encoded protein: CASILQGSTDT. Given in full, the CDR3 is CASILQGSTDTQYF. The chain joins TRBV19 to TRBJ2-3, with D possibly matching TRBD1 (6 bases). The read halts 3 residues ahead of the CDR3 end, with the missing end drawn from the germline J gene. Trimming took off 7 bases at V and 0 bases at J, with 11 bases between the two ends. The CDR3 contains 14 residues. CDR1 is LNHDA, CDR2 SQIVND, per germline (reference sequence).

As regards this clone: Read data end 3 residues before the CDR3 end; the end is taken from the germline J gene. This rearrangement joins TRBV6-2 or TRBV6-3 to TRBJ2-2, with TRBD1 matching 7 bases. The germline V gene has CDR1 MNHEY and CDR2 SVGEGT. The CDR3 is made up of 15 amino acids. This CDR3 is CASRADRERNSPLFF. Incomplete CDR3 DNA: TGTGCCAGCAGGGCCGACAGGGAGAGGAATTCACCG.

CDR3 DNA (partial): TGTGCCAGCTCACCAGTTGGACAGAACTATGGC. Translated: CASSPVGQNYG. The whole CDR3 reads CASSPVGQNYGYTF. The chain joins TRBV18 to TRBJ1-2; maybe TRBD1 (6 bases). The read comes to an end 3 residues before the CDR3 does, leaving the germline J gene to fill in the end. The CDR3 runs to 14 residues. Trimming cost V 2 bases and J 2 bases, with 9 bases left between them. The germline V gene encodes CDR1 KGHSH and CDR2 LQKENI.

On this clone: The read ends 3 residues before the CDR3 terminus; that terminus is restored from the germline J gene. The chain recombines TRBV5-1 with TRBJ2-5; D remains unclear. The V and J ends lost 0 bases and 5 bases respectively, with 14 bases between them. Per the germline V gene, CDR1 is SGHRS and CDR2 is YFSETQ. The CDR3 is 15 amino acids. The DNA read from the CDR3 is TGCGCCAGCAGCTTGGGTTCGGGTGGATCGGAGACC. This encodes CASSLGSGGSET. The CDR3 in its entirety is CASSLGSGGSETQYF.

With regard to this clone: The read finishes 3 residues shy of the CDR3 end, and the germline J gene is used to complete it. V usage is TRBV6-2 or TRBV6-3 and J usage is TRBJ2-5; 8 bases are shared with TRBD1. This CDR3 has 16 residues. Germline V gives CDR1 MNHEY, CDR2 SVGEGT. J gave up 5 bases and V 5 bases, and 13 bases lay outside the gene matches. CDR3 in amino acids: CASSPASQGAGETQYF. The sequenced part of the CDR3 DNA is TGTGCCAGCAGTCCCGCCTCTCAGGGGGCTGGGGAGACC.

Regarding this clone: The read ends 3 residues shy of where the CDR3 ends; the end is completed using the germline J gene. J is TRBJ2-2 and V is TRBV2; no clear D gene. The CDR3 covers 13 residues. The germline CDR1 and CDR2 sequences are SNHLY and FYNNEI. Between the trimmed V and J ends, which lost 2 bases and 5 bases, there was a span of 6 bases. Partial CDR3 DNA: TGTGCCAGCAGTGAATCCCGGACCGGGGAG. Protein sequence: CASSESRTGE. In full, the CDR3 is CASSESRTGELFF.

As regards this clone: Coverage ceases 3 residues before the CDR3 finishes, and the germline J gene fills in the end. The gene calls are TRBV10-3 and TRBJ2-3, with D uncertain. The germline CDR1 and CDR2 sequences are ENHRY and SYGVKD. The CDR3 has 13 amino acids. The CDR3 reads CAISGDIKETQYF. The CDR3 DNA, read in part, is TGTGCCATCAGTGGCGACATAAAAGAGACG.

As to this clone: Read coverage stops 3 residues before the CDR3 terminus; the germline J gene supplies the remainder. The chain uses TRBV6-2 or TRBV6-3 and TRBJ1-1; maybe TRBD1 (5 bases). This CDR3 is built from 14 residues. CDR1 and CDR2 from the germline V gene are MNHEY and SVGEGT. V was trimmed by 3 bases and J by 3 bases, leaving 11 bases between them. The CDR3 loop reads CASSYSWGDTEAFF. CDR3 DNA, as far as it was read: TGTGCCAGCAGTTATTCATGGGGCGACACTGAA.

Partial CDR3 DNA: TGCAGTGCTATGTTAACTAGCACAGATACG. As protein: CSAMLTSTDT. The full-length CDR3 reads as CSAMLTSTDTQYF. The chain recombines TRBV20-1 with TRBJ2-3, with unresolved D. The read gets to within 3 residues of the CDR3 end, and the germline J gene fills in the rest. The V end was cut by 4 bases, the J end by 0 bases, with 8 bases between. The CDR3 contains 13 residues. Germline V CDR1 and CDR2: DFQATT, SNEGSKA (reference sequence).

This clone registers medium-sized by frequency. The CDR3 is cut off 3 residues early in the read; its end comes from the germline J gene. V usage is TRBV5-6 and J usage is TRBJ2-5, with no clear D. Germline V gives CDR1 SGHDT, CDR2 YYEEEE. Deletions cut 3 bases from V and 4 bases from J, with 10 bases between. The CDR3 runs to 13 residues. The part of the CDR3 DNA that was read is TGTGCCAGCAGCTCCTACGCCCCAGAGACC. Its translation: CASSSYAPET. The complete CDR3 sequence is CASSSYAPETQYF. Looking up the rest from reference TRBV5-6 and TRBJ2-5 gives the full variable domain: DAGVTQSPTHLIKTRGQQVTLRCSPKSGHDTVSWYQQALGQGPQFIFQYYEEEERQRGNFPDRFSGHQFPNYSSELNVNALLLGDSALYLCASSSYAPETQYFGPGTRLLVL.

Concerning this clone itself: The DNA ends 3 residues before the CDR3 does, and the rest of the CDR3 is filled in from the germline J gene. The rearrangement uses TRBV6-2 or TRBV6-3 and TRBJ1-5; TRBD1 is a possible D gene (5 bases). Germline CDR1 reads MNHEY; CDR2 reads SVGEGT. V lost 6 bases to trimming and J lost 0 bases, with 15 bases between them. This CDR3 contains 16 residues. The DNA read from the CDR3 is TGTGCCAGCAGCCCCGCCGGGGGATTTAGCAATCAGCCC. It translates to CASSPAGGFSNQP. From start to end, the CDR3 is CASSPAGGFSNQPQHF.

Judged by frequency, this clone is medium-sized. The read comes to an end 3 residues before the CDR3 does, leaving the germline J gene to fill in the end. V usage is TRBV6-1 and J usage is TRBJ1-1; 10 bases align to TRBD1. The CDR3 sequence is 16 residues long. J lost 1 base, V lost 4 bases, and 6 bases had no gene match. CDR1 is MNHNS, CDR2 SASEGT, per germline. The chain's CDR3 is CASSATGQGGNTEAFF. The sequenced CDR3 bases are TGTGCCAGCAGTGCAACAGGACAGGGGGGGAACACTGAA.